The rows below give T cell receptor beta chains drawn from one sample of a study of blood T cells in healthy people across ages. TCRdb reprocessed the 5' RACE reads with MiXCR, giving one entry per CDR3 protein. The sample consists of about 640,000 distinct CDR3 sequences, about 53% of them appearing once. The sample was blood. The origin of the receptors is a man between 60 and 75 years old in good health. The CDR3 runs from the conserved cysteine through the conserved F or W. A D gene is named only where the DNA matches it firmly. Not every row has a clone size; where given, it reads once, few, many or a size class.

v_gene	j_gene	d_gene	abundance	CDR3nt	CDR3aa
TRBV29-1	TRBJ2-1	TRBD2	few	TGCAGCGTTGGGGCCCTAGCGGGGCGAAACAATGAGCAGTTCTTC	CSVGALAGRNNEQFF
TRBV10-3	TRBJ1-1	TRBD1	-	TGCGCCATCAGCGTTCGACAGGGAAACACTGAAGCTTTCTTT	CAISVRQGNTEAFF
TRBV18	TRBJ2-3	-	-	TGTGCCAGCTCTGGACAGCTTACTACGGGTGGCCGGGATACGCAGTATTTT	CASSGQLTTGGRDTQYF
TRBV27	TRBJ1-2	TRBD1	-	TGTGCCAGCAGTGGAACAGGGGGCGCTTACTATGGCTACACCTTC	CASSGTGGAYYGYTF
TRBV10-3	TRBJ1-4	TRBD1	-	TGTGCCATCAGTCGGGACAGGGGGGAGGAAAAACTGTTTTTT	CAISRDRGEEKLFF
TRBV20-1	TRBJ1-2	-	-	TGCAGTGCTAGTGAGCAGGGCTACTATGGCTACACCTTC	CSASEQGYYGYTF
TRBV5-1	TRBJ1-2	-	-	TGCGCCAGCAGCTTGGGTCGGGCTTTGAGTGGCTACACCTTC	CASSLGRALSGYTF
TRBV2	TRBJ2-1	TRBD2	-	TGTGCCAGCAGCGAATGGACTAGTCCAGAGCAGTTCTTC	CASSEWTSPEQFF
TRBV3-1	TRBJ2-4	-	-	TGTGCCAGCAGCGCCACGTTCGGCGAGGGACTTCAGTACTTC	CASSATFGEGLQYF
TRBV28	TRBJ1-2	TRBD1	-	TGTGCCAGCAGTTTGACAGACAGGGGGAGCGGCTACACCTTC	CASSLTDRGSGYTF
TRBV12-3/TRBV12-4	TRBJ2-5	-	many	TGTGCCAGCGGGGGAGAGACCCAGTACTTC	CASGGETQYF
TRBV9	TRBJ2-1	-	-	TGTGCCAGCAGCGTGCTCCCAACGGGCCAGGGCGAGCAGTTCTTC	CASSVLPTGQGEQFF
TRBV28	TRBJ2-4	-	-	TGTGCCAGCAGTTTCCCCCCTAGAGGCATTCAGTACTTC	CASSFPPRGIQYF
TRBV2	TRBJ2-7	TRBD1	-	TGTGCCAGCAGTGCCCGGACAGGGGCCTACGAGCAGTACTTC	CASSARTGAYEQYF
TRBV20-1	TRBJ1-6	-	few	TGCAGTGCTAGAGATCGGACTCGGGGTAATTCACCCCTCCACTTT	CSARDRTRGNSPLHF
TRBV7-2	TRBJ2-3	TRBD2	-	TGTGCCAGCACCCGGACTAGCCAGACGGATACGCAGTATTTT	CASTRTSQTDTQYF
TRBV5-1	TRBJ2-1	TRBD1	-	TGCGCCAGCAGCTTCGGACAGGGAAGGGCCTACAATGAGCAGTTCTTC	CASSFGQGRAYNEQFF